This T cell receptor (beta chain) emerged from a study of T-cell reconstitution after alpha-beta-depleted transplantation in children. For TCRbeta, the library was prepared with unique molecular identifiers. TCRdb recomputed calls from the PCR reads with MiXCR, one row per CDR3 protein. Of around 600,000 distinct CDR3 sequences listed, under 12% are singletons. The CDR3 runs 12 residues. The germline CDR1 and CDR2 sequences are LNHNV and YYDKDF (reference sequence). Trimming removed 8 bases at V and 3 bases at J, with 9 bases between. The sample here was PBMCs from the stem cell graft donor, taken from the stem cell graft. This chain connects TRBV15 to TRBJ2-3; no clear D. The receptor was derived from a human donor who donated a stem cell graft to a child with acute myeloid leukemia. The DNA for the CDR3 is TGTGCCACCCGCACCGAAACAGATACGCAGTATTTT. Amino acids: CATRTETDTQYF.